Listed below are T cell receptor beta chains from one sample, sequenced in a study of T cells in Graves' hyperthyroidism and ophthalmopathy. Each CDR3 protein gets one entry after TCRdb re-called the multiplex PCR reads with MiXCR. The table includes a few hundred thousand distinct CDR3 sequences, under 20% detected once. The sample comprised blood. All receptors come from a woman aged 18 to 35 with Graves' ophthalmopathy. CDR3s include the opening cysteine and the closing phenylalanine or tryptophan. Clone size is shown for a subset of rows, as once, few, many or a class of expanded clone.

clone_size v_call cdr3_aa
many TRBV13 CASSPRTDSRTDTQYF
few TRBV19 CASSIGLLQGLDTEAFF
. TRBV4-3 CASSQGMTGENEKLFF
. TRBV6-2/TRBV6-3 CASSWTSGGAADTQYF
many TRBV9 CASSVGGSGLYNEQFF
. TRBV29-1 CSVFTGRVTEAFF
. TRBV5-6 CASSDGTSGIEQYF
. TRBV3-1 CASSQGRDQYF
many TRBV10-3 CAINPTGWNTEAFF
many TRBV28 CASSLRSRGGSEQFF
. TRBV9 CASSTLDGETQYF
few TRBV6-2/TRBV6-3 CASSQSGTSGEQYF
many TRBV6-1 CASRLSFYPDRSVGNTIYF
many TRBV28 CASSFAARATVSYEQYF
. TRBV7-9 CASSLEDSQETQYF
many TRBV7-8 CASSPRGGTPLHF
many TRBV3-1 CASSAGRLGYGYTF
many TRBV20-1 CSARTGEADTQYF
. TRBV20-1 CSAERLAGSNEQYF
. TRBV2 CASQGEGQGGYGDTF
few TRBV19 CASSEAGPNTGELFF
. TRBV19 CASTFSGSSYNEQFF
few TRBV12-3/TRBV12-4 CASSFRAGGELFF
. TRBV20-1 CSARVSGGGPVGEQFF
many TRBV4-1 CASSQKGYFSSYNEQFF
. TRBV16 CASSQSSQETQYF
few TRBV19 CASSPKTGGATEAFF
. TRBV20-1 CSPLDSGNTIYF
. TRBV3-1 CASSRGDNEQFF
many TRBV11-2 CASSSPIDSYNEQFF
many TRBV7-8 CASSFGGLGTEAFF
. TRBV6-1 CASSEGQGETEEQFF
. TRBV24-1 CATSDLSKGGETQYF
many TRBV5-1 CASSFRQASSGNTIYF
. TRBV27 CASSLSPGGGSSYEQYF
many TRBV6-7 CASSWTSGRYEQYF
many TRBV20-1 CSALDRGLNTEAFF
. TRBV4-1 CASSQDNRSWGKLFF
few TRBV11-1 CASSSTTGSAGGYTF
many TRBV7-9 CASSLLSVGGYEQYF
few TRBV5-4 CASSLQGSDNEQFF
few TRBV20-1 CSASYPLTSGSLYEQYF
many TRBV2 CASSEAWPSTDTQYF
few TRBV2 CASSQQGGHSGANVLTF
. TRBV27 CASSPRADEQYF
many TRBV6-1 CASSLNVGNQETQYF
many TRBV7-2 CASSRGGQGPQETQYF
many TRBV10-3 CAISKGTETDTQYF